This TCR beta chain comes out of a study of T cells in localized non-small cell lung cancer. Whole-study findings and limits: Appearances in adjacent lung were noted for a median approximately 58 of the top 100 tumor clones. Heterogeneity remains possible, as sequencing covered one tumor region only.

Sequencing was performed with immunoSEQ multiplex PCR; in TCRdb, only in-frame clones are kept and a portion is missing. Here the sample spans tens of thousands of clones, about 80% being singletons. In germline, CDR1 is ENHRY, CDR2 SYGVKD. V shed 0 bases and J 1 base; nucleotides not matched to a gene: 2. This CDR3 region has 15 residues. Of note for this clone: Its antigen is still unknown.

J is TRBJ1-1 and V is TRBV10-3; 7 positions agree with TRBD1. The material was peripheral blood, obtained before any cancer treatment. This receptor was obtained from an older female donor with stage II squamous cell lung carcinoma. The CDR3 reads CAISESGQANTEAFF. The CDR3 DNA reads TGTGCCATCAGTGAGTCCGGACAGGCGAACACTGAAGCTTTCTTT.